This T cell receptor beta chain was sequenced in a study of blood T cell dynamics during melanoma immunotherapy. The time point here: pre-treatment baseline. Repertoires were generated with immunoSEQ multiplex PCR, while TCRdb's copy carries only in-frame clones and drops some. Counted here are 9,900 or so clones, 65% to 90% occurring once; the ten biggest clones make up roughly 10%. Material: blood, obtained from a patient treated with checkpoint blockade. This receptor was identified in a human donor with melanoma.

CDR3: CAIKEGQNNYGYTF. As DNA, the CDR3 is TGTGCCATCAAGGAGGGACAGAACAACTATGGCTACACCTTC. The V call is TRBV10-3, the J call TRBJ1-2; 7 bases are shared with TRBD1. Germline V lookup: CDR1 ENHRY, CDR2 SYGVKD. V shed 7 bases, J shed 2 bases, and the junction held 7 bases outside the gene matches. The length of the CDR3 is 14 residues.